Following are 25 T cell receptor beta chains from one sample sequenced in a study of cytomegalovirus exposure and HLA in healthy donors. PCR primers comprised 60 Vbeta and 13 Jbeta primers. TCRdb keeps only in-frame clones here, not all; method: immunoSEQ multiplex PCR. The table has more than 150,000 clones, around 80% seen once; the top ten hold approximately 2%. Material: PBMCs. These receptor sequences come from a woman under 40 in good health and CMV-seronegative.

CDR3 DNA: TGTGCCAGCAGACCCGGGACAGGGTCCTACGAGCAGTACTTC. Its protein product is CASRPGTGSYEQYF. This chain connects TRBV6-6 to TRBJ2-7, with 9 bases lining up with TRBD1. This CDR3 is built from 14 residues. The germline gives CDR1 MNHNY, CDR2 SVGAGI (reference sequence). The ends lost 6 bases at V and 1 base at J; junction bases unmatched: 4.

This clone appeared a few times. The chain couples TRBV6-5 to TRBJ1-5; maybe TRBD1 (5 bases). V lost 2 bases and J lost 7, with 12 bases in between. This CDR3 has 14 residues. The germline gives CDR1 MNHEY, CDR2 SVGAGI. The CDR3 region has the DNA TGTGCCAGCAGTTACCAGGGAGGGAGACAGCCCCAGCATTTT. This encodes CASSYQGGRQPQHF.

The chain has TRBV6-5 and TRBJ2-7; the match to TRBD1 covers 9 bases. V lost 5 bases to trimming and J lost 8 bases; unmatched junction nucleotides: 7. The CDR3 contains 13 residues. Per the germline V gene, CDR1 is MNHEY and CDR2 is SVGAGI. CDR3 protein: CASSTRDRDKQYF. CDR3 in DNA: TGTGCCAGCAGTACCCGGGACAGGGATAAGCAGTACTTC.

This clone was found a few times. The chain joins TRBV18 to TRBJ1-4; no firm D call. This CDR3 is built from 14 residues. The V end was cut by 3 bases, the J end by 0 bases, with 5 bases between. Per the germline V gene, CDR1 is KGHSH and CDR2 is LQKENI. CDR3 residues: CASSPGPTNEKLFF. In DNA form, the CDR3 reads TGTGCCAGCTCACCCGGTCCAACTAATGAAAAACTGTTTTTT.

This sequence joins TRBV19 and TRBJ2-7, with TRBD2 as a possible D gene (5 bases). V lost 5 bases and J 9 bases, leaving 11 bases between the germline ends. The CDR3 consists of 11 residues. CDR1 is LNHDA, CDR2 SQIVND, per germline (reference sequence). The CDR3 DNA reads as TGTGCCAGTAGTTTGGACTCCGTGCAGTACTTC. Its translation is CASSLDSVQYF.

V and J are TRBV7-8 and TRBJ1-5, with D perhaps matching TRBD1 (5 bases). V lost 5 bases, J lost 2 bases, and 13 bases lay in between. The germline V gene encodes CDR1 SGHVS and CDR2 FQNEAQ. CDR3 length: 15 amino acids. For the CDR3, the DNA is TGTGCCAGCAGCGAGCAGGGTATGGGCAATCAGCCCCAGCATTTT. Translation gives CASSEQGMGNQPQHF.

This sequence joins TRBV7-6 and TRBJ2-1; 14 nucleotides agree with TRBD2. After removal of 5 bases from V and 9 bases from J, the junction contained 6 bases not matched to a gene. CDR3 length: 15 residues. Germline V gene sequence: CDR1 SGHVS, CDR2 FNYEAQ. The CDR3 region is CASSPGLAGAVEQFF. Here the CDR3 DNA reads TGTGCCAGCAGCCCGGGACTAGCGGGAGCGGTTGAGCAGTTCTTC.

This rearrangement joins TRBV19 to TRBJ2-5, with TRBD2 matching 8 bases. The J segment lost 3 bases and the V segment lost 4 bases, leaving 1 base of the junction unmatched. The length of the CDR3 is 13 residues. Germline V CDR1 and CDR2: LNHDA, SQIVND (reference sequence). CDR3 amino acids: CASSNGREETQYF. The CDR3 DNA sequence: TGTGCCAGTAGTAACGGGAGGGAAGAGACCCAGTACTTC.

The rearrangement links TRBV29-1 to TRBJ2-5; D might be TRBD1 (6 bases). Trimming stripped 2 bases from V and 4 bases from J, with 17 bases between. The CDR3 is 15 residues long. CDR1 and CDR2 from the germline V gene are SQVTM and ANQGSEA. This CDR3 reads CSVESWAGAAETQYF. The DNA of the CDR3 is TGCAGCGTTGAATCTTGGGCAGGGGCGGCAGAGACCCAGTACTTC.

The chain recombines TRBV29-1 with TRBJ2-7; the match to TRBD1 covers 8 bases. CDR3 length: 15 residues. Germline loops: CDR1 SQVTM, CDR2 ANQGSEA. The V segment lost 1 base and the J segment 2 bases; nucleotides outside the gene matches: 7. The CDR3 region has the DNA TGCAGCGTTGAAGGTTACGGACAGGGCCCCTACGAGCAGTACTTC. It is translated as CSVEGYGQGPYEQYF.

V gene TRBV7-8 combines with J gene TRBJ2-7; perhaps TRBD1 as D (6 bases). V lost 1 base to trimming and J lost 4 bases, with 14 bases between them. Germline loops: CDR1 SGHVS, CDR2 FQNEAQ. CDR3 length: 15 residues. CDR3 residues: CASSLVTGMWYEQYF. The CDR3 DNA sequence: TGTGCCAGCAGCTTAGTAACAGGGATGTGGTACGAGCAGTACTTC.

V is TRBV6-4 and J is TRBJ2-1, with a possible D match to TRBD1 (6 bases). Germline V gene lookup returns CDR1 MRHNA and CDR2 SNTAGT. V shed 5 bases and J shed 7 bases, with 18 bases lying between them. This CDR3 has 15 residues. The CDR3 DNA reads as TGTGCCAGCAGTATTACAGGGCTAGCAGGTAATGAGCAGTTCTTC. Protein sequence: CASSITGLAGNEQFF.

The chain joins TRBV27 to TRBJ2-4; D is unclear. Germline loops: CDR1 MNHEY, CDR2 SMNVEV (reference sequence). This CDR3 region has 14 residues. The germline V and J ends were trimmed by 3 bases and 7 bases, with 13 bases remaining between them. CDR3 sequence (DNA): TGTGCCAGCAGTTTTGGAGCCGTTTCGAACATTCAGTACTTC. Protein: CASSFGAVSNIQYF.

This rearrangement joins TRBV23-1 to TRBJ2-3; 9 bases match TRBD2. TRBV23-1 has ORF status, its function being uncertain. The CDR3 length is 15 residues. Germline trimming cut 3 bases from V and 1 base from J; bases unmatched to any gene: 2. The CDR3 DNA follows: TGCGCCAGCAGTCAGGGACTAGCAGGCACAGATACGCAGTATTTT. It codes for CASSQGLAGTDTQYF.

The chain is built from TRBV19 and TRBJ2-2; 11 positions match TRBD2. The ends lost 5 bases at V and 5 bases at J; junction bases unmatched: 7. Germline V gene lookup returns CDR1 LNHDA and CDR2 SQIVND (reference sequence). The CDR3 has 16 residues. The CDR3 loop is CASSGLAGGLTGELFF. CDR3 in DNA: TGTGCCAGTAGTGGCCTAGCGGGGGGCCTTACCGGGGAGCTGTTTTTT.

The chain joins TRBV20-1 to TRBJ2-4; D is possibly TRBD1 (6 bases). V was shortened by 7 bases and J by 5 bases, with 9 bases between the two germline ends. The CDR3 sequence is 11 residues long. Germline CDR1 reads DFQATT; CDR2 reads SNEGSKA (reference sequence). CDR3 amino acids: CSGNRENIQYF. The CDR3 coding sequence is TGCAGTGGAAACAGGGAAAACATTCAGTACTTC.

The rearrangement joins TRBV27 to TRBJ2-7; TRBD1 aligns across 7 bases. CDR1 and CDR2 (germline): MNHEY, SMNVEV (reference sequence). V gave up 3 bases and J gave up 6 bases; unmatched junction bases: 5. There are 13 residues in the CDR3. CDR3 residues: CASSFTRDSEQYF. The CDR3 coding sequence is TGTGCCAGCAGTTTTACGAGGGACAGCGAGCAGTACTTC.

The V and J genes are TRBV28 and TRBJ2-7; 9 bases fit TRBD1. The CDR3 is made up of 15 amino acids. Germline values: CDR1 MDHEN, CDR2 SYDVKM. V dropped 5 bases and J dropped 3; count of bases not matched to a gene: 8. The CDR3 bases are TGTGCCAGCAGTCCCCCCGGGACAGGGTTCTACGAGCAGTACTTC. It specifies CASSPPGTGFYEQYF.

The DNA of the CDR3 is TGTGCCAGCAGTTTAAAGGGAGGCGAGCAGTACTTC. Amino acid sequence: CASSLKGGEQYF. The chain couples TRBV28 to TRBJ2-7; weak D call: TRBD2 (6 bases). Trimming removed 2 bases from V and 6 bases from J, with 8 bases in between. This CDR3 region has 12 residues. Germline CDR1 MDHEN, CDR2 SYDVKM.

This chain links TRBV23-1 with TRBJ2-3, with a possible D match to TRBD2 (5 bases). TRBV23-1 is assigned to the ORF class and has an uncertain function. The CDR3 extends over 17 amino acids. The germline V and J ends were trimmed by 7 bases and 4 bases, with 24 bases remaining between them. The CDR3 DNA sequence: TGCGCCAGCATTGCCGTCGGGAAACGTAACGATGCAGATACGCAGTATTTT. Residues: CASIAVGKRNDADTQYF.

V gene TRBV11-2 combines with J gene TRBJ2-7; D is possibly TRBD2 (6 bases). Trimming cost V 5 bases and J 3 bases, with 17 bases left between them. CDR3 length equals 15 residues. The germline V gene encodes CDR1 SGHAT and CDR2 FQNNGV. The DNA of the CDR3 is TGTGCCAGCAGCCCTACTTCGTGGCGGGACTACGAGCAGTACTTC. Residues: CASSPTSWRDYEQYF.

The rearrangement uses TRBV5-1 and TRBJ2-3, with a weak D call TRBD2 (5 bases). V was shortened by 3 bases and J by 2 bases, with 10 bases between the two germline ends. The CDR3 totals 14 residues. Germline lookup yields CDR1 SGHRS and CDR2 YFSETQ. The CDR3 protein is CASSSSGNTDTQYF. The CDR3 nucleotides read TGCGCCAGCAGCTCATCGGGAAACACAGATACGCAGTATTTT.

The genes are TRBV4-2 and TRBJ2-3; TRBD1 agrees at 7 bases. Germline values: CDR1 LGHNA, CDR2 YNFKEQ. This CDR3 spans 16 amino acids. With V trimmed by 3 bases and J by 0 bases, 6 bases remained unmatched. This CDR3 reads CASSQQTGSSTDTQYF. DNA of the CDR3: TGTGCCAGCAGCCAGCAGACAGGGTCTAGCACAGATACGCAGTATTTT.

The V call is TRBV4-3, the J call TRBJ2-1; possible D gene TRBD1, 5 bases. The germline V gene encodes CDR1 LGHNA and CDR2 YSLEER. CDR3 length: 19 residues. Trimming cost V 0 bases and J 5 bases, with 23 bases left between them. CDR3 sequence reads: CASSQEFPLRSGLNNEQFF. CDR3 sequence (DNA): TGCGCCAGCAGCCAAGAATTCCCCTTACGGTCAGGGTTGAACAATGAGCAGTTCTTC.

The chain uses TRBV2 and TRBJ1-5; D is unclear. This CDR3 contains 13 residues. Trimming cost V 7 bases and J 1 base, with 8 bases left between them. Germline V gene data show CDR1 as SNHLY and CDR2 as FYNNEI. CDR3 sequence reads: CASKVESNQPQHF. In DNA form, the CDR3 reads TGTGCCAGCAAGGTGGAGAGCAATCAGCCCCAGCATTTT.